These T cell receptor beta chains were read from a single sample in a study of shared clonotypes between healthy human individuals. Assay: immunoSEQ multiplex PCR; the TCRdb copy retains only in-frame clones and omits some. The data hold over a million clones, with around three quarters observed a single time. The specimen was memory CD4+ T cells from PBMCs. The source is a man aged 18 to 29 in good health. Some clones in this sample may be carry-over from other donors' samples. The CDR3 runs from the conserved cysteine through the conserved F or W. The order of the fields is V gene, J gene, D gene, clone size, CDR3 protein, CDR3 DNA. D genes are given only for firm matches. Clone size is not always given. Where it is, it says once, few, many or a class for expanded clones.

V gene: TRBV27; J gene: TRBJ2-7; D gene: NA; clone size: NA; CDR3 protein: CASRAGTGNSYEQYF; CDR3 DNA: TGTGCCAGCAGGGCCGGGACGGGGAACTCCTACGAGCAGTACTTC
V gene: TRBV15; J gene: TRBJ1-5; D gene: TRBD1; clone size: few; CDR3 protein: CATSRGVTGNDQPQHF; CDR3 DNA: TGTGCCACCAGCAGAGGGGTGACAGGGAATGATCAGCCCCAGCATTTT
V gene: TRBV30; J gene: TRBJ2-7; D gene: NA; clone size: NA; CDR3 protein: CAWSFPNLYRREQYF; CDR3 DNA: TGTGCCTGGAGTTTCCCGAACCTATACAGGAGGGAGCAGTACTTC
V gene: TRBV27; J gene: TRBJ1-1; D gene: NA; clone size: NA; CDR3 protein: CASYARGNTEAFF; CDR3 DNA: TGTGCCAGTTACGCCAGGGGGAACACTGAAGCTTTCTTT
V gene: TRBV6-1; J gene: TRBJ1-2; D gene: TRBD1; clone size: NA; CDR3 protein: CASSDARTGDGLGSYTF; CDR3 DNA: TGTGCCAGCAGTGACGCCCGGACAGGGGATGGATTAGGGAGCTACACCTTC
V gene: TRBV19; J gene: TRBJ1-1; D gene: TRBD1; clone size: NA; CDR3 protein: CASSSWTGGEGTEAFF; CDR3 DNA: TGTGCCAGTAGTAGTTGGACAGGGGGGGAAGGCACTGAAGCTTTCTTT
V gene: TRBV19; J gene: TRBJ2-4; D gene: NA; clone size: NA; CDR3 protein: CASSIRGPKNIQYF; CDR3 DNA: TGTGCCAGTAGTATACGGGGCCCCAAAAACATTCAGTACTTC
V gene: TRBV27; J gene: TRBJ1-1; D gene: TRBD1; clone size: NA; CDR3 protein: CASSRGQSGSEAFF; CDR3 DNA: TGTGCCAGCAGCCGGGGACAGTCTGGGTCCGAAGCTTTCTTT
V gene: TRBV11-2; J gene: TRBJ2-1; D gene: NA; clone size: few; CDR3 protein: CASSRDDSEQFF; CDR3 DNA: TGTGCCAGCAGCCGGGATGACTCGGAGCAGTTCTTC
V gene: TRBV7-8; J gene: TRBJ1-2; D gene: NA; clone size: once; CDR3 protein: CASSPRGSGASGYGYTF; CDR3 DNA: TGTGCCAGCAGCCCACGGGGTTCGGGGGCTAGTGGGTATGGCTACACCTTC
V gene: TRBV2; J gene: TRBJ1-1; D gene: TRBD1; clone size: NA; CDR3 protein: CASSRQGDTEAFF; CDR3 DNA: TGTGCCAGCTCCCGTCAGGGGGACACTGAAGCTTTCTTT
V gene: TRBV5-1; J gene: TRBJ2-1; D gene: TRBD2; clone size: NA; CDR3 protein: CASSPGGTAYDNEQFF; CDR3 DNA: TGCGCCAGCAGCCCGGGAGGCACGGCATATGACAATGAGCAGTTCTTC
V gene: TRBV5-6; J gene: TRBJ2-7; D gene: TRBD2; clone size: NA; CDR3 protein: CASSSGTSVTYEQYF; CDR3 DNA: TGTGCCAGCAGCAGCGGGACTAGCGTTACCTACGAGCAGTACTTC
V gene: TRBV27; J gene: TRBJ1-5; D gene: NA; clone size: NA; CDR3 protein: CASSLKRDRQPQHF; CDR3 DNA: TGTGCCAGCAGTTTAAAGAGGGATCGCCAGCCCCAGCATTTT
V gene: TRBV27; J gene: TRBJ2-7; D gene: TRBD1; clone size: once; CDR3 protein: CASSSRTGGGYEQYF; CDR3 DNA: TGTGCCAGCAGTTCCCGGACAGGGGGAGGCTACGAGCAGTACTTC
V gene: TRBV2; J gene: TRBJ1-5; D gene: TRBD1; clone size: NA; CDR3 protein: CASSDGTGVSNQPQHF; CDR3 DNA: TGTGCCAGCAGTGACGGGACAGGGGTAAGCAATCAGCCCCAGCATTTT
V gene: TRBV7-9; J gene: TRBJ1-2; D gene: NA; clone size: NA; CDR3 protein: CASSLHGGANYGYTF; CDR3 DNA: TGTGCCAGCAGCCTTCACGGGGGGGCAAACTATGGCTACACCTTC